These 25 T cell receptor beta chains came from one sample sequenced in a study of response to subunit inactivated influenza vaccine. Using its own MiXCR run on the RT-PCR reads, TCRdb lists one record per CDR3 protein. This table has 200,000 to 300,000 distinct CDR3 sequences, roughly an eighth appearing once. Material: non-naive T cells sorted from PBMCs, obtained 14 to 15 days before vaccination. The receptors come from a man over 45 who received an inactivated influenza vaccine.

This clonotype was detected a few times. The chain combines TRBV28 with TRBJ2-3, with 8 bases aligning to TRBD2. Per germline, CDR1 MDHEN and CDR2 SYDVKM. V was clipped by 6 bases and J by 6 bases; unmatched bases: 20. This CDR3 contains 18 residues. The CDR3, as DNA: TGTGCCAGCAGCTTCACACCGGGACTAGAGTACGTCGGTGATACGCAGTATTTT. Its translation: CASSFTPGLEYVGDTQYF.

The genes are TRBV27 and TRBJ1-6; D remains ambiguous. CDR3 length equals 14 residues. The ends were cut back, 6 bases at V and 6 bases at J, with 12 bases in the middle. The V gene's germline CDR1 is MNHEY and CDR2 SMNVEV (reference sequence). The CDR3 spells CASRSLTLNSPLHF. The CDR3 DNA is TGTGCCAGCAGGTCCCTTACACTTAATTCACCCCTCCACTTT.

Only a few counts were recorded for this clonotype. The chain joins TRBV7-9 to TRBJ2-7, with 8 bases lining up with TRBD1. Losses at the gene ends were 5 bases for V and 7 bases for J; bases not matched to a gene: 13. The CDR3 runs to 15 residues. CDR1 is SEHNR, CDR2 FQNEAQ, per germline (reference sequence). The CDR3 DNA is TGTGCCAGCAGCCGCCCTGGGGGCAGGGGGCGAGAGCAGTACTTC. Encoded protein: CASSRPGGRGREQYF.

This clonotype was picked up many times. This chain uses TRBV25-1 with TRBJ1-1; D is perhaps TRBD1 (6 bases). Germline CDR1 reads MGHDK; CDR2 reads SYGVNS. The V and J ends lost 4 bases and 3 bases respectively, with 15 bases between them. The CDR3 is 15 amino acids. The CDR3 DNA reads TGTGCCAGCAGTGCTACAGGGAGTTGGGACACTGAAGCTTTCTTT. Translating gives CASSATGSWDTEAFF.

The chain has TRBV7-2 and TRBJ2-3; TRBD1 or TRBD2 may be the D gene (7 bases each). Germline V gene lookup returns CDR1 SGHTA and CDR2 FQGNSA. This CDR3 has 16 residues. Trimming removed 1 base from V and 4 bases from J, with 15 bases in between. The CDR3 bases are TGTGCCAGCAGCTTAGAATTCAGGGGGGGGGCAGATACGCAGTATTTT. Encoded protein: CASSLEFRGGADTQYF.

This clonotype was detected a few times. The chain joins TRBV27 to TRBJ2-7; D is unresolved. Germline CDR1 and CDR2: MNHEY and SMNVEV (reference sequence). The V end lost 9 bases, the J end lost 4 bases, and 16 bases lay between the germline ends. The CDR3 is 13 amino acids. The chain's CDR3 is CASGSGVLYEQYF. Here the CDR3 DNA reads TGTGCCAGTGGGTCAGGAGTTTTATACGAGCAGTACTTC.

This clonotype was seen only a few times. The chain employs TRBV24-1 and TRBJ2-3; D is unresolved. Between the trimmed V and J ends, which lost 3 bases and 5 bases, there was a span of 11 bases. The CDR3 has 14 amino acids. Germline V gene sequence: CDR1 KGHDR, CDR2 SFDVKD. The DNA of the CDR3 is TGTGCCACCAGTGATCCCAGACACGGAGATACGCAGTATTTT. Its protein is CATSDPRHGDTQYF.

Details on this clonotype: Mismatch with germline at one junction end may stem from a read error. The CDR3 is CASSPDPRPSPYERYF. For the CDR3, the DNA is TGTGCCAGCAGTCCCGACCCCAGGCCTTCGCCCTACGAGCGGTACTTC. The J gene is TRBJ2-7, the V gene TRBV27; unclear D gene. The CDR3 has 16 residues. Per the germline V gene, CDR1 is MNHEY and CDR2 is SMNVEV (reference sequence).

This clonotype was seen ten or more times. The chain couples TRBV7-2 to TRBJ2-2; 7 bases align to TRBD1. The trim removed 4 bases at V and 4 bases at J, leaving 6 bases unmatched. The germline V gene has CDR1 SGHTA and CDR2 FQGNSA. This CDR3 is built from 15 residues. The CDR3 bases are TGTGCCAGCAGCTCGGGACAGTTGCCCACCGGGGAGCTGTTTTTT. It codes for CASSSGQLPTGELFF. Full variable domain (remainder filled in from reference TRBV7-2 and TRBJ2-2): GAGVSQSPSNKVTEKGKDVELRCDPISGHTALYWYRQSLGQGLEFLIYFQGNSAPDKSGLPSDRFSAERTGGSVSTLTIQRTQQEDSAVYLCASSSGQLPTGELFFGEGSRLTVL.

This clonotype was picked up a small number of times. This sequence joins TRBV7-2 and TRBJ2-3, with TRBD2 as a possible D gene (7 bases). V shed 3 bases and J shed 2 bases, with 15 bases lying between them. From germline, CDR1 is SGHTA and CDR2 FQGNSA. The length of the CDR3 is 16 residues. The chain's CDR3 is CASSFSGGLTTDTQYF. CDR3 DNA sequence: TGTGCCAGCAGCTTTTCGGGGGGCCTAACCACAGATACGCAGTATTTT.

This chain connects TRBV29-1 to TRBJ1-2; weak D call: TRBD1 (5 bases). Per the germline V gene, CDR1 is SQVTM and CDR2 is ANQGSEA. V was shortened by 4 bases and J by 8 bases, with 14 bases between the two germline ends. The CDR3 runs to 12 residues. The CDR3 loop reads CSVVGGTNGYTF. In DNA, the CDR3 is TGCAGCGTTGTGGGGGGGACCAACGGCTACACCTTC.

This chain uses TRBV4-3 with TRBJ1-4; 7 bases align to TRBD1. Germline CDR1 LGHNA, CDR2 YSLEER. CDR3 size: 15 residues. The V and J ends lost 0 bases and 3 bases, in that order; junction bases with no gene match: 1. In DNA, the CDR3 is TGCGCCAGCAGCCAAGAGGGACAGCCTAATGAAAAACTGTTTTTT. Amino acids: CASSQEGQPNEKLFF.

In this sample, this clonotype turned up a few times. This chain connects TRBV18 to TRBJ1-4; weak D call: TRBD1 (6 bases). This CDR3 has 17 residues. The V and J ends lost 4 bases and 0 bases respectively, with 15 bases between them. Germline V gives CDR1 KGHSH, CDR2 LQKENI. CDR3 sequence reads: CASSRGTTLATNEKLFF. CDR3 DNA: TGTGCCAGCTCACGGGGGACAACACTTGCAACTAATGAAAAACTGTTTTTT.

V and J are TRBV28 and TRBJ1-2; D unclear. CDR1 is MDHEN and CDR2 is SYDVKM in the germline V gene. The CDR3 has 12 residues. Trimming removed 6 bases at V and 7 bases at J, with 12 bases between. DNA for the CDR3: TGTGCCAGCAGAAAAGGGCCGAGTGGCTACACCTTC. It codes for CASRKGPSGYTF.

This clonotype appeared a few times. The rearrangement links TRBV5-1 to TRBJ2-1; D may match TRBD1 or TRBD2 (5 bases each). CDR1 and CDR2 (germline): SGHRS, YFSETQ. V was trimmed by 5 bases and J by 0 bases, leaving 9 bases between them. CDR3 length equals 14 residues. In DNA form, the CDR3 reads TGCGCCAGCAGTACTGGGACCTCCTACAATGAGCAGTTCTTC. Protein sequence: CASSTGTSYNEQFF.

This clonotype occurred a few times. The V and J genes are TRBV7-2 and TRBJ2-2, with a tentative D call TRBD1 (6 bases). Trimming removed 3 bases from V and 6 bases from J, with 11 bases in between. The germline V gene has CDR1 SGHTA and CDR2 FQGNSA. This CDR3 has 14 amino acids. This CDR3 reads CASSLDSFPGELFF. The CDR3, as DNA: TGTGCCAGCAGCTTGGACAGTTTTCCCGGGGAGCTGTTTTTT.

CDR3 sequence reads: CASSLNPQGVYGYTF. The CDR3 nucleotides are TGTGCCAGCAGTCTGAACCCGCAGGGGGTCTATGGCTACACCTTC. The chain couples TRBV3-1 to TRBJ1-2; the match to TRBD1 covers 7 bases. The germline CDR1 and CDR2 sequences are LGHDT and YNNKEL (reference sequence). J gave up 4 bases and V 6 bases, and 11 bases lay outside the gene matches. CDR3 size: 15 residues.

In its sample, this clonotype was seen a few times. V usage is TRBV2 and J usage is TRBJ2-2; 10 bases fit TRBD1. V gave up 6 bases and J gave up 6 bases; unmatched junction bases: 1. Germline assignment: CDR1 SNHLY and CDR2 FYNNEI. This CDR3 comprises 13 residues. CDR3 coding DNA: TGTGCCAGCAGCGGACAGGGGGCCGGGGAGCTGTTTTTT. It specifies CASSGQGAGELFF.

The J gene is TRBJ1-5, the V gene TRBV6-2 or TRBV6-3; D is unresolved. Germline loops: CDR1 MNHEY, CDR2 SVGEGT. The CDR3 sequence is 18 residues long. Trimming left V 5 bases short and J 2 bases short, with 22 bases between. CDR3 bases: TGTGCCAGCAGTCCTAGGCCCTTCCATCCCCTTGGCAATCAGCCCCAGCATTTT. This translates into CASSPRPFHPLGNQPQHF.

V and J are TRBV29-1 and TRBJ1-5, with TRBD1 matching 8 bases. V was pared by 5 bases and J by 2 bases, with 5 bases of the junction left unmatched. CDR3 size: 14 residues. Germline V gene data show CDR1 as SQVTM and CDR2 as ANQGSEA. The CDR3 region has the DNA TGCAGCGTTTCCCAGGGGGCTGGCAATCAGCCCCAGCATTTT. Protein: CSVSQGAGNQPQHF.

This rearrangement joins TRBV24-1 to TRBJ2-7, with a weak D call TRBD2 (7 bases). From germline, CDR1 is KGHDR and CDR2 SFDVKD. The V end was cut by 3 bases, the J end by 6 bases, with 20 bases between. This CDR3 spans 16 amino acids. CDR3 sequence reads: CATSDAQAGAESEQYF. The CDR3 DNA is TGTGCCACCAGTGATGCTCAGGCGGGGGCTGAATCCGAGCAGTACTTC.

In this sample, this clonotype turned up a few times. V gene TRBV10-3 combines with J gene TRBJ2-7; possible D gene TRBD1, 6 bases. The germline V gene has CDR1 ENHRY and CDR2 SYGVKD. The V and J ends lost 0 bases and 4 bases respectively, with 13 bases between them. There are 15 residues in the CDR3. The CDR3 loop is CAISESWQRGYEQYF. The CDR3 nucleotides are TGTGCCATCAGTGAGTCCTGGCAAAGGGGGTACGAGCAGTACTTC.

V and J are TRBV7-8 and TRBJ2-2, with no clear D. The CDR3 covers 14 residues. The V end lost 11 bases, the J end lost 5 bases, and 18 bases lay between the germline ends. Germline V gene lookup returns CDR1 SGHVS and CDR2 FQNEAQ. The CDR3 coding sequence is TGTGCCGCTCCCTGGACGGAGAATACCGGGGAGCTGTTTTTT. Translated: CAAPWTENTGELFF.

This clonotype was counted between two and nine times. V is TRBV12-3 or TRBV12-4 and J is TRBJ2-3; D uncertain. V lost 7 bases, J lost 2 bases, and 13 bases lay in between. This CDR3 region has 14 residues. For the CDR3, the DNA is TGTGCCAGCACCCCCGATAGCAACACAGATACGCAGTATTTT. Its protein product is CASTPDSNTDTQYF.

This clonotype was observed many times. This chain connects TRBV7-8 to TRBJ2-4, with D perhaps TRBD1 (5 bases). Trimming stripped 1 base from V and 0 bases from J, with 16 bases between. The CDR3 covers 18 residues. Germline values: CDR1 SGHVS, CDR2 FQNEAQ. The CDR3 here is CASSLEGRRRLAKNIQYF. CDR3 DNA: TGTGCCAGCAGCTTAGAGGGGCGACGGAGACTAGCCAAAAACATTCAGTACTTC.